These 29 T cell receptor beta chains share one sample of origin, sequenced in a study of regulatory T cells in long-lasting Graves disease. Relying on iRepertoire HTBI primers and Arm-PCR of CDR3 regions, the team built TCR beta libraries. Each CDR3 protein is one row after TCRdb ran MiXCR on the multiplex PCR reads. Among roughly 470,000 distinct CDR3 sequences listed, around 20% were seen once. Stated time point: persistent/refractory GD, antithyroid drugs over 5 years with positive TRAb. There was RNA extracted from PBMCs, and the TCR library was made from it. Specimen: peripheral blood mononuclear cells (PBMCs), collected when the disease was refractory, from a patient treated with antithyroid drugs. These receptors all come from a female donor with Graves disease.

The V call is TRBV19, the J call TRBJ1-5, with a weak D call TRBD1 (6 bases). The V end was cut by 5 bases, the J end by 4 bases, with 18 bases between. The CDR3 contains 16 residues. Germline CDR1 LNHDA, CDR2 SQIVND (reference sequence). The CDR3 sequence: CASSFKGVGNNQPQHF. The CDR3 coding sequence is TGTGCCAGTAGTTTTAAGGGGGTCGGAAATAATCAGCCCCAGCATTTT.

This clonotype was observed at least ten times. The V call is TRBV27, the J call TRBJ2-2; D may be TRBD1 (7 bases). This CDR3 contains 16 residues. Trimming cost V 8 bases and J 7 bases, with 23 bases left between them. Germline CDR1 is MNHEY and CDR2 is SMNVEV (reference sequence). CDR3 sequence (DNA): TGTGCCAGCTACATTAGCGGAGGGGGCGCTTACGGGGAGCTGTTTTTT. As protein: CASYISGGGAYGELFF.

A word on this clonotype: This may come from a read error, since a much larger clone is one base off. J is TRBJ1-1 and V is TRBV19; D may be TRBD1 (6 bases). The V gene's germline CDR1 is LNHDA and CDR2 SQIVND (reference sequence). This CDR3 region has 16 residues. Trimming pared 8 bases from V and 0 bases from J, leaving 19 bases between. CDR3 in amino acids: CASARQDEFMNTEAFF. CDR3 DNA: TGTGCCAGTGCGAGACAGGACGAATTCATGAACACTGAAGCTTTCTTT.

V is TRBV20-1 and J is TRBJ2-7; D perhaps matches TRBD2 (6 bases). The V end lost 0 bases, the J end lost 4 bases, and 13 bases lay between the germline ends. Germline V gene lookup returns CDR1 DFQATT and CDR2 SNEGSKA (reference sequence). CDR3 length equals 14 residues. The CDR3 region is CSAREPGLKYEQYF. CDR3 coding DNA: TGCAGTGCTAGAGAACCGGGACTCAAATACGAGCAGTACTTC.

This clonotype was recorded a few times. The chain employs TRBV7-8 and TRBJ1-4; D gene unclear. The CDR3 has 15 amino acids. Per the germline V gene, CDR1 is SGHVS and CDR2 is FQNEAQ. Trimming stripped 5 bases from V and 0 bases from J, with 10 bases between. CDR3 sequence: CASSPFLATNEKLFF. The DNA of the CDR3 is TGTGCCAGCAGCCCCTTTCTTGCAACTAATGAAAAACTGTTTTTT.

This clonotype was counted many times. The V and J genes are TRBV11-2 and TRBJ2-2, with D tentatively TRBD2 (6 bases). Germline-derived CDR1 and CDR2 are SGHAT and FQNNGV. Trimming removed 4 bases at V and 3 bases at J, with 15 bases between. The CDR3 spans 16 residues. CDR3 DNA: TGTGCCAGCAGCTCCTGGACTAAAGGGTACACCGGGGAGCTGTTTTTT. Residues: CASSSWTKGYTGELFF.

This clonotype has just a few counts. The rearrangement joins TRBV7-9 to TRBJ2-2; 7 bases map to TRBD1. Trimming took 4 bases from V and 4 from J; bases not matched to a gene: 9. The CDR3 covers 16 residues. The germline V gene has CDR1 SEHNR and CDR2 FQNEAQ (reference sequence). CDR3 loop: CASSSSRQGSTGELFF. The CDR3 nucleotides are TGTGCCAGCAGCTCATCCAGACAGGGAAGCACCGGGGAGCTGTTTTTT. The full variable domain, its missing parts supplied by reference TRBV7-9 and TRBJ2-2, is DTGVSQNPRHKITKRGQNVTFRCDPISEHNRLYWYRQTLGQGPEFLTYFQNEAQLEKSRLLSDRFSAERPKGSFSTLEIQRTEQGDSAMYLCASSSSRQGSTGELFFGEGSRLTVL.

V usage is TRBV3-1 and J usage is TRBJ2-5, with 10 bases identical to TRBD2. The CDR3 contains 15 residues. CDR1 and CDR2 from the germline V gene are LGHDT and YNNKEL (reference sequence). V shed 4 bases, J shed 7 bases, and the junction held 9 bases outside the gene matches. CDR3 DNA: TGTGCCAGCAGCCCCGGGACTAGCGTCATAGGGACCCAGTACTTC. Amino acids: CASSPGTSVIGTQYF.

This clonotype was seen at least ten times. The J gene is TRBJ2-5, the V gene TRBV29-1, with D perhaps matching TRBD2 (7 bases). The germline CDR1 and CDR2 sequences are SQVTM and ANQGSEA. The CDR3 sequence is 13 residues long. V gave up 6 bases and J gave up 2 bases, with 13 bases separating them. The CDR3 is CSVLGGGQETQYF. The DNA for the CDR3 is TGCAGCGTGTTGGGAGGGGGACAAGAGACCCAGTACTTC.

This sequence joins TRBV29-1 and TRBJ1-1, with a tentative D call TRBD1 (6 bases). Germline CDR1 reads SQVTM; CDR2 reads ANQGSEA. CDR3 size: 13 residues. The V end was cut by 2 bases, the J end by 3 bases, with 10 bases between. The CDR3 loop reads CSVELGADTEAFF. Written as DNA, the CDR3 is TGCAGCGTTGAACTGGGGGCCGACACTGAAGCTTTCTTT.

This clonotype came up many times. The V and J genes are TRBV28 and TRBJ1-3, with 8 bases identical to TRBD1. This CDR3 is 13 amino acids long. The V and J ends lost 3 bases and 11 bases, in that order; junction bases with no gene match: 6. Germline CDR1 reads MDHEN; CDR2 reads SYDVKM. The CDR3 region is CASSFPTGAPIYF. CDR3 nucleotide sequence: TGTGCCAGCAGTTTCCCGACAGGGGCCCCCATATATTTT.

This clonotype was recorded at least ten times. The chain links TRBV6-1 to TRBJ2-7, with 11 bases lining up with TRBD2. This CDR3 is 15 amino acids long. The ends lost 6 bases at V and 2 bases at J; junction bases unmatched: 6. CDR1 is MNHNS and CDR2 is SASEGT in the germline V gene. CDR3 DNA sequence: TGTGCCAGCAGCTCTCGACTAGCGGGACCCTACGAGCAGTACTTC. Translation: CASSSRLAGPYEQYF.

V is TRBV7-8 and J is TRBJ1-5, with D uncertain. V was cut by 2 bases and J by 3 bases, with 17 bases left in between. The CDR3 spans 17 residues. The germline CDR1 and CDR2 sequences are SGHVS and FQNEAQ. In DNA, the CDR3 is TGTGCCAGCAGCTTATCGCTTAGGGTTGGGGTCAATCAGCCCCAGCATTTT. It yields the protein CASSLSLRVGVNQPQHF.

The rearrangement joins TRBV20-1 to TRBJ2-7; D assignment may be TRBD1 or TRBD2 (5 bases each). The germline V and J ends were trimmed by 5 bases and 3 bases, with 17 bases remaining between them. This CDR3 comprises 14 residues. Germline loops: CDR1 DFQATT, CDR2 SNEGSKA (reference sequence). This CDR3 reads CSAAQGLAYYEQYF. The CDR3, as DNA: TGCAGTGCTGCCCAGGGCTTAGCGTACTACGAGCAGTACTTC.

The J gene is TRBJ1-1, the V gene TRBV5-6, with D unresolved. The CDR3 spans 14 residues. V was pared by 0 bases and J by 11 bases, with 17 bases between. In germline, CDR1 is SGHDT, CDR2 YYEEEE. Here the CDR3 DNA reads TGTGCCAGCAGCTTGGGACCCCCAGGAGGTGAGGCTTTCTTT. It encodes CASSLGPPGGEAFF.

In nucleotides, the CDR3 is TGTGCCAACTCTCGGGTGGGTAGCGGGAGGTACTCCTACGAGCAGTACTTC. Its protein is CANSRVGSGRYSYEQYF. The chain recombines TRBV27 with TRBJ2-7; TRBD2 matches at 10 bases. This CDR3 comprises 17 residues. The germline gives CDR1 MNHEY, CDR2 SMNVEV (reference sequence). V dropped 10 bases and J dropped 0; count of bases not matched to a gene: 15.

In its sample, this clonotype was seen a few times. The chain links TRBV5-1 to TRBJ2-7, with TRBD1 matching over 8 bases. Trimming took 3 bases from V and 3 from J; bases not matched to a gene: 11. Germline values: CDR1 SGHRS, CDR2 YFSETQ. The CDR3 consists of 16 residues. The CDR3 DNA is TGCGCCAGCAGCTCCCTAGCTGGACAGGGTGACTACGAGCAGTACTTC. Its translation: CASSSLAGQGDYEQYF. Looking up the rest from reference TRBV5-1 and TRBJ2-7 gives the full variable domain: KAGVTQTPRYLIKTRGQQVTLSCSPISGHRSVSWYQQTPGQGLQFLFEYFSETQRNKGNFPGRFSGRQFSNSRSEMNVSTLELGDSALYLCASSSLAGQGDYEQYFGPGTRLTVT.

With regard to this clonotype: A read error is possible here, since a much larger clone lies one base away. The chain employs TRBV29-1 and TRBJ1-1; 7 bases align to TRBD1. The CDR3 is 14 amino acids. Germline V gene sequence: CDR1 SQVTM, CDR2 ANQGSEA. The CDR3 DNA is TGCGGCGTGGTTAGACAGGGTGTGAACACTGAAGCTTTCTTT. Translated: CGVVRQGVNTEAFF.

Many counts were recorded for this clonotype. CDR3 loop: CASSENSYEQYF. CDR3 in DNA: TGTGCCAGCAGTGAGAATTCCTACGAGCAGTACTTC. The rearrangement uses TRBV28 and TRBJ2-7, with unresolved D. With 5 bases removed from V and 1 base from J, the gap between germline ends came to 6 bases. This CDR3 region has 12 residues. Germline loops: CDR1 MDHEN, CDR2 SYDVKM.

This clonotype has more than one count but fewer than ten. The V and J genes are TRBV19 and TRBJ2-7, with 9 bases matching TRBD1. V gave up 3 bases and J gave up 5 bases; unmatched junction bases: 11. The germline V gene has CDR1 LNHDA and CDR2 SQIVND (reference sequence). The CDR3 is made up of 16 amino acids. The CDR3 DNA is TGTGCCAGTAGTATCCCCACCCGGACAGGGGTCGACGAGCAGTACTTC. Amino acids: CASSIPTRTGVDEQYF. The full variable domain, its missing parts supplied by reference TRBV19 and TRBJ2-7, is DGGITQSPKYLFRKEGQNVTLSCEQNLNHDAMYWYRQDPGQGLRLIYYSQIVNDFQKGDIAEGYSVSREKKESFPLTVTSAQKNPTAFYLCASSIPTRTGVDEQYFGPGTRLTVT.

The chain uses TRBV30 and TRBJ2-1; D unresolved. Germline loops: CDR1 GTSNPN, CDR2 SVGIG (reference sequence). V lost 2 bases and J lost 7, with 15 bases in between. The length of the CDR3 is 14 residues. The CDR3, as DNA: TGTGCCTGGAGTTCCGGTCGTGGAATTAATGAGCAGTTCTTC. Its protein product is CAWSSGRGINEQFF.

Of note for this clonotype: A clone one base away is much larger, so this may be a read error. The CDR3 end shows no conserved phenylalanine or tryptophan, and so a read error is likely. The genes are TRBV7-2 and TRBJ1-1; no firm D call. Germline lookup yields CDR1 SGHTA and CDR2 FQGNSA. The CDR3 totals 14 residues. V was shortened by 5 bases and J by 1 base, with 11 bases between the two germline ends. For the CDR3, the DNA is TGTGCCAGCAGCCCCAAGATGGCGAACACTGAAGCTTTCCTT. This codes for CASSPKMANTEAFL.

In this sample, this clonotype turned up a few times. CDR3 region: CASSFSLAGGGQYF. CDR3 nucleotides: TGTGCCAGCAGTTTCTCACTAGCGGGAGGAGGGCAGTATTTT. The chain links TRBV6-5 to TRBJ2-3; 12 nucleotides agree with TRBD2. Germline lookup yields CDR1 MNHEY and CDR2 SVGAGI. The length of the CDR3 is 14 residues. The V segment lost 4 bases and the J segment 11 bases; nucleotides outside the gene matches: 7.

The sample holds many counts of this clonotype. The rearrangement links TRBV6-5 to TRBJ2-2, with 7 bases matching TRBD2. Germline assignment: CDR1 MNHEY and CDR2 SVGAGI. V dropped 2 bases and J dropped 2; count of bases not matched to a gene: 5. This CDR3 has 16 residues. The CDR3 DNA follows: TGTGCCAGCAGTTACGATAGCGGGCTAAACACCGGGGAGCTGTTTTTT. This gives the protein CASSYDSGLNTGELFF.

There are many counts of this clonotype. The V call is TRBV6-1, the J call TRBJ2-7; D possibly corresponds to TRBD2 (6 bases). The CDR3 contains 14 residues. The V gene lost 6 bases and the J gene lost 2 bases, with 14 bases spanning the gap. The germline gives CDR1 MNHNS, CDR2 SASEGT. CDR3 in DNA: TGTGCCAGCAGAGCCGAGGGACTGCCCTACGAGCAGTACTTC. Residues: CASRAEGLPYEQYF.

This clonotype showed up just once. The chain combines TRBV12-3 or TRBV12-4 with TRBJ1-1; TRBD1 matches at 9 bases. This CDR3 has 14 residues. Germline trimming cut 5 bases from V and 10 bases from J; bases unmatched to any gene: 11. CDR3 sequence: CASSATGGSIAAFF. The CDR3 coding sequence is TGTGCCAGCAGTGCAACAGGGGGCTCAATTGCAGCTTTCTTT.

This clonotype was counted only a few times. The chain couples TRBV20-1 to TRBJ1-1; maybe TRBD1 (5 bases). The germline V and J ends were trimmed by 0 bases and 1 base, with 9 bases remaining between them. The length of the CDR3 is 14 residues. CDR1 and CDR2 (germline): DFQATT, SNEGSKA (reference sequence). In nucleotides, the CDR3 is TGCAGTGCTAGAGACCAGGGCTGGAACACTGAAGCTTTCTTT. Its protein is CSARDQGWNTEAFF.

This clonotype has a count of ten or more. This chain uses TRBV13 with TRBJ2-7; D is ambiguous. This CDR3 is 12 amino acids long. Trimming shortened V by 5 bases and J by 4 bases, and 9 bases separated the two germline ends. The germline CDR1 and CDR2 sequences are PRHDT and FYEKMQ (reference sequence). CDR3: CASSREVYEQYF. CDR3 coding DNA: TGTGCCAGCAGCCGCGAAGTTTACGAGCAGTACTTC.

This clonotype was recorded many times. The chain recombines TRBV6-1 with TRBJ2-7; tentatively, D is TRBD1 (6 bases). With 8 bases removed from V and 6 bases from J, the gap between germline ends came to 17 bases. From germline, CDR1 is MNHNS and CDR2 SASEGT. The CDR3 loop spans 13 amino acids. CDR3 residues: CASEHNRDAEQYF. CDR3 nucleotide sequence: TGTGCCAGCGAACATAACAGGGATGCCGAGCAGTACTTC.